A single sample is the source of the 11 T cell receptor gamma chains below, sequenced in a study of gamma delta lymphoproliferative disorders and STAT genes. The receptor sequences were amplified from genomic DNA of peripheral blood mononuclear cells. TCRdb re-called the multiplex PCR reads via CATT. This sample has some 3,000 gamma-chain clones, with just under 8.5% found just once. The specimen was blood. The receptor source for this set is a human donor in good health.

This clone was seen more than once but under ten times. Because the CDR3's place on the DNA is in doubt, the DNA is left out and the CDR3 is given as listed by TCRdb. CDR3 residues: CTTVPHNTTGWFKIF. No J gene was called, and the V gene is TRGV11. TRGV11 is known as an ORF, though its function is uncertain. 15 amino acids form the CDR3, both terminal residues included.

With respect to this clone: The DNA is omitted, as the CDR3 cannot be located on it reliably, and the CDR3 follows TCRdb's listing. The J gene is uncalled and the V gene is TRGV4. The CDR3 region is 18 residues in length, termini included. From germline, CDR1 is EGSTGY and CDR2 YDSYTSSV. Here the CDR3 reads CATWAPIIRNSLAVEQHF.

By its share, this clone is medium-sized. The V and J genes are TRGV10 and TRGJ1 or TRGJ2. TCRdb gives no J gene; it was assigned here by matching the DNA to germline. TRGV10 is sorted into the ORF group, with uncertain function. CDR3 size: 14 residues. V was pared by 8 bases and J by 4 bases, with 12 bases of the junction left unmatched. The CDR3 nucleotides read TGTGCTGCGTGGGATTATAGTCGGTATTATAAGAAACTCTTT. Amino acid sequence: CAAWDYSRYYKKLF.

Judged by abundance, this clone is medium-sized. The CDR3 sequence: CAAWELRGYKKLF. As DNA, the CDR3 is TGTGCTGCGTGGGAACTTAGGGGTTATAAGAAACTCTTT. V gene TRGV10 combines with J gene TRGJ1 or TRGJ2. Germline matching of the DNA provided the J gene here, since TCRdb leaves it blank. TRGV10 is annotated as an ORF whose role is uncertain. The CDR3 consists of 13 residues. The J segment lost 6 bases and the V segment lost 8 bases, leaving 11 bases of the junction unmatched.

By share of the sample, this clone is medium-sized. The J gene is TRGJP1, the V gene TRGV10. Because TCRdb records no J gene, it was assigned here through a match of the DNA to germline. TRGV10 is recorded as an ORF, its role being uncertain. Germline trimming cut 8 bases from V and 3 bases from J; bases unmatched to any gene: 7. This CDR3 has 14 amino acids. The CDR3 sequence: CAAWDYSTGWFKIF. CDR3 bases: TGTGCTGCGTGGGATTACTCCACTGGTTGGTTCAAGATATTT.

Sample share makes this clone medium-sized. No J gene was named, though the V gene is TRGV10. TRGV10 is an ORF for which the function is uncertain. CDR3 size: 9 residues. This CDR3 reads CAAWDYGLF. CDR3 nucleotides: TGTGCTGCGTGGGATTATGGGCTCTTT.

The chain has TRGV8 and TRGJ1 or TRGJ2. Since TCRdb gives no J gene, matching the DNA to germline was used here to assign it. The CDR3 is 12 residues long. J gave up 12 bases and V 3 bases, and 11 bases lay outside the gene matches. The germline V gene encodes CDR1 VENAVY and CDR2 YDSYNSRV. The CDR3: CATWDAPKLKLF. For the CDR3, the DNA is TGTGCCACCTGGGATGCGCCCAAGTTGAAACTCTTT.

Relative to its sample, this clone is medium-sized. This chain connects TRGV4 to TRGJ1 or TRGJ2. The J gene, not given by TCRdb, was assigned here from a germline match of the nucleotide sequence. V shed 4 bases, J shed 3 bases, and the junction held 6 bases outside the gene matches. Germline V gene sequence: CDR1 EGSTGY, CDR2 YDSYTSSV. The CDR3 totals 13 residues. CDR3 DNA sequence: TGTGCCACCTGGGACCACCCTTATTATAAGAAACTCTTT. Protein sequence: CATWDHPYYKKLF.

The gene calls are TRGV1 and TRGJ1 or TRGJ2. The J gene, absent from TCRdb, was called here by matching the DNA to germline. TRGV1 is an ORF, with its function uncertain. This CDR3 has 13 amino acids. V gave up 0 bases and J gave up 8 bases; unmatched junction bases: 7. The CDR3 loop reads CATWDRPPHKKLF. The CDR3 DNA sequence: TGTGCCACCTGGGACAGGCCGCCGCATAAGAAACTCTTT.

This clone is judged medium-sized. The V call is TRGV2, the J call TRGJ1 or TRGJ2. TCRdb gives no J gene; it was assigned here by matching the DNA to germline. V shed 1 base and J 11 bases; nucleotides not matched to a gene: 2. There are 10 residues in the CDR3. Germline V gives CDR1 EGSNGY, CDR2 YDSYNSKV. The chain's CDR3 is CATWDGEKLF. CDR3 DNA sequence: TGTGCCACCTGGGACGGAGAGAAACTCTTT.

This clone is large by share. The chain couples TRGV10 to TRGJP1. Germline matching of the DNA provided the J gene here, since TCRdb leaves it blank. TRGV10 has ORF status, its function being uncertain. This CDR3 has 14 amino acids. The ends lost 8 bases at V and 3 bases at J; junction bases unmatched: 7. In nucleotides, the CDR3 is TGTGCTGCGTGGGAATGCCCCACTGGTTGGTTCAAGATATTT. Protein product: CAAWECPTGWFKIF.